This TCR beta chain came from a study of T cell changes during pregnancy in multiple sclerosis (dated by TCRdb to between 2018 and 2021). With respect to the entire study: The study examined how the T cell repertoire changed over the course of pregnancy in women with multiple sclerosis.

CDR1 SGHNT and CDR2 YYREEE are derived from the germline V gene (reference sequence). The V and J ends are trimmed by 3 bases and 2 bases, leaving 10 bases between them. The CDR3 holds 14 amino acids from the cysteine to the phenylalanine. The sequence is cut down to CDR3 DNA, 42 bases in frame from base 1. Comment on this clone: Its antigen remains undetermined. Within one base of it there is no much larger clone, and no base qualities were kept.

Libraries were constructed by the immunoSEQ multiplex PCR assay. Sourced from immuneACCESS, this table was stored by TCRdb with only in-frame sequences that have V and J called. A share of the clones is absent; for the studies checked, an unresolved V gene accounts for under half, and the remainder has no known explanation. The sample contains around 50,000 clones, 90% to 95% of them found a single time. The top ten clonotypes cover around 4% of the sample. Recombination linked TRBV5-4 to TRBJ2-3, and possibly TRBD2, on 5 matching bases. This sample comprised CD8+ T cells from peripheral blood mononuclear cells, obtained in the second trimester of pregnancy. The receptor's source is a female donor with multiple sclerosis, enrolled in a pregnancy study. The CDR3 protein sequence reads: CASSSERNTDTQYF. The nucleotide sequence reads as follows: TGTGCCAGCAGCTCAGAGCGGAACACAGATACGCAGTATTTT.